One and the same sample provided the 7 T cell receptor beta chains below, sequenced in a study of blood T cell repertoires in COVID-19. TCRdb's table, derived via immunoSEQ multiplex PCR, lists solely in-frame clones and lacks some. Of 100,000 to 150,000 clones in the sample, 90% were seen once. The sequenced material came from peripheral blood. The origin of the receptors is a man aged 45-65 years with active COVID-19.

About this clone: At one boundary the junction diverges from the germline segment, which might be a read error. The chain links TRBV5-6 to TRBJ1-6; D may be TRBD1 (5 bases). Germline V lookup: CDR1 SGHDT, CDR2 YYEEEE. The CDR3 extends over 16 amino acids. CDR3 nucleotide sequence: TGTGCCACCAGCTTGGGGCCCAACCGCGGTAATTCACCCCTCCACTTT. This codes for CATSLGPNRGNSPLHF.

The V gene is TRBV9, the J gene TRBJ2-2; a possible D gene is TRBD2 (5 bases). Germline V gene data show CDR1 as SGDLS and CDR2 as YYNGEE. Trimming cost V 4 bases and J 0 bases, with 10 bases left between them. This CDR3 region has 15 residues. This CDR3 is CASSSGSTNTGELFF. DNA for the CDR3: TGTGCCAGCAGCTCGGGGTCTACGAACACCGGGGAGCTGTTTTTT.

This chain joins TRBV5-1 and TRBJ2-3; 15 positions match TRBD2. Germline V gene lookup returns CDR1 SGHRS and CDR2 YFSETQ. V lost 3 bases and J lost 2; bases outside the gene matches: 7. The CDR3 has 18 residues. DNA for the CDR3: TGCGCCAGCAGCTCTCCGGGACTAGCGGGGGGCCTCACAGATACGCAGTATTTT. As protein: CASSSPGLAGGLTDTQYF.

This clone was counted once. The V and J genes are TRBV20-1 and TRBJ1-5; D gene uncertain. V shed 3 bases and J shed 2 bases, with 14 bases lying between them. The CDR3 has 15 residues. The V gene's germline CDR1 is DFQATT and CDR2 SNEGSKA (reference sequence). CDR3 in DNA: TGCAGTGCTAGTCCGAGGATAGTAGGCAATCAGCCCCAGCATTTT. Amino acids: CSASPRIVGNQPQHF.

The chain recombines TRBV19 with TRBJ1-6; weak D call: TRBD1 (6 bases). CDR1 is LNHDA, CDR2 SQIVND, per germline (reference sequence). The CDR3 spans 16 residues. V dropped 8 bases and J dropped 7 bases, with 21 bases sitting between them. CDR3 DNA: TGTGCCAGTCGTGAGATGACAGGCCTACCGAATTCACCCCTCCACTTT. It specifies CASREMTGLPNSPLHF.

The gene calls are TRBV5-4 and TRBJ2-4; 7 nucleotides line up with TRBD1. From germline, CDR1 is SGHNT and CDR2 YYREEE (reference sequence). V shed 2 bases and J 2 bases; nucleotides not matched to a gene: 4. The CDR3 is 15 residues long. The CDR3 coding sequence is TGTGCCAGCAGCTTACAGGGGCGAACCAAAAACATTCAGTACTTC. It translates to CASSLQGRTKNIQYF. Looking up the rest from reference TRBV5-4 and TRBJ2-4 gives the full variable domain: ETGVTQSPTHLIKTRGQQVTLRCSSQSGHNTVSWYQQALGQGPQFIFQYYREEENGRGNFPPRFSGLQFPNYSSELNVNALELDDSALYLCASSLQGRTKNIQYFGAGTRLSVL.

This sequence joins TRBV3-1 (or the pseudogene TRBV3-2) and TRBJ2-5, with 9 nucleotides matching TRBD1. With V trimmed by 5 bases and J by 5 bases, 12 bases remained unmatched. Germline loops: CDR1 LGHDT, CDR2 YNNKEL (reference sequence). The CDR3 length is 16 residues. The CDR3 loop is CASSKQTGGSKETQYF. CDR3 coding DNA: TGTGCCAGCAGCAAACAAACAGGGGGCTCTAAGGAGACCCAGTACTTC.